This is a list of T cell receptor beta chains from one sample in a study of shared clonotypes between healthy human individuals. The method was immunoSEQ multiplex PCR; TCRdb's version includes in-frame clones alone and lacks a portion of them. The sample lists around 1.5 million clones, around 98% occurring once. Sequences were obtained from naive CD4+ T cells sorted from blood. All receptors derive from a man aged 25-40 years in good health. CDR3s include the opening cysteine and the closing phenylalanine or tryptophan. Fields, in order: V gene, clone size, D gene, J gene, CDR3 DNA, CDR3 protein. D genes are given only for firm matches. Rows give clone size only sometimes, using once, few, many, or a class for an expanded clone.

TRBV10-2	-	-	TRBJ2-3	TGCGCCAGCAGCAAGGGACTTTTCACAGATACGCAGTATTTT	CASSKGLFTDTQYF
TRBV29-1	-	TRBD1	TRBJ1-4	TGCAGCGCGGACGCAGGGGGGAATGAAAAACTGTTTTTT	CSADAGGNEKLFF
TRBV5-1	-	-	TRBJ2-3	TGCGCCAGCAGCTTGGGGAAAGCGGTTGGGATAGATACGCAGTATTTT	CASSLGKAVGIDTQYF
TRBV2	-	-	TRBJ2-2	TGTGCCAGCAGTGTGATAGCTGGTACCGGGGAGCTGTTTTTT	CASSVIAGTGELFF
TRBV2	-	-	TRBJ1-2	TGTGCCAGCAGTGAACAGGGCGCCGGCTACACCTTC	CASSEQGAGYTF
TRBV15	-	-	TRBJ2-7	TGTGCCACCAGCAGAGGGGGGGTGCGGGAATCTGCCTACGAGCAGTACTTC	CATSRGGVRESAYEQYF
TRBV5-6	-	TRBD1	TRBJ2-3	TGTGCCAGCAGCTTGGACCGGGACAGGGCCAGGCGCGGGCAGTATTTT	CASSLDRDRARRGQYF
TRBV10-1	-	-	TRBJ2-3	TGCGCCAGCAGCCACGACAGTCCTAGCACAGATACGCAGTATTTT	CASSHDSPSTDTQYF
TRBV30	-	-	TRBJ2-4	TGTGCCTGGACCCCCCTAAAAAACATTCAGTACTTC	CAWTPLKNIQYF
TRBV11-2	-	-	TRBJ2-3	TGTGCCAGCAGCCCAGGGGTAGATACGCAGTATTTT	CASSPGVDTQYF
TRBV11-2	-	-	TRBJ2-7	TGTGCCAGCAGCCGTCGGACTGGCTCTAGGGTCCCCTACGAGCAGTACTTC	CASSRRTGSRVPYEQYF
TRBV7-9	-	-	TRBJ2-5	TGTGCCAGCAGCCTTCGACTGGGCGGATCAGAGACCCAGTACTTC	CASSLRLGGSETQYF
TRBV27	-	TRBD2	TRBJ2-7	TGTGCCAGCAGTTTATCAATTCTAGCGGGAGTGTCCTACGAGCAGTACTTC	CASSLSILAGVSYEQYF
TRBV5-1	-	-	TRBJ2-2	TGCGCCAGCAGCTCGACCGCCGGGACAATCACCGGGGAGCTGTTTTTT	CASSSTAGTITGELFF
TRBV28	-	-	TRBJ2-5	TGTGCCAGCAGTGCCTACCAAGAGACCCAGTACTTC	CASSAYQETQYF
TRBV19	-	TRBD2	TRBJ2-5	TGTGCCAGTAGTATCGCCCCTAGCGGGAGTCAAGAGACCCAGTACTTC	CASSIAPSGSQETQYF
TRBV7-2	once	-	TRBJ1-5	TGTGCCAGCAGCTTGTGGGACCTTCAGCCCCAGCATTTT	CASSLWDLQPQHF
TRBV18	-	TRBD1	TRBJ1-3	TGTGCCAGCTCCCCCGGACAGGGTCCTGGAAACACCATATATTTT	CASSPGQGPGNTIYF
TRBV18	-	-	TRBJ1-2	TGTGCCAGCTCACCACGAAGGGATTCGGGCTATGGCTACACCTTC	CASSPRRDSGYGYTF
TRBV7-6	once	-	TRBJ2-7	TGTGCCAGCAGCCGGACAGTAGGTTCGTACGAGCAGTACTTC	CASSRTVGSYEQYF
TRBV28	-	TRBD1	TRBJ1-2	TGTGCCAGCAGCACCCCGGGACAGGAGTATGGCTACACCTTC	CASSTPGQEYGYTF
TRBV15	-	TRBD1	TRBJ1-5	TGTGCCACCAGCCATATGATCTTAGGACAGGGGAATCAGCCCCAGCATTTT	CATSHMILGQGNQPQHF
TRBV6-1	-	-	TRBJ1-5	TGTGCCAGCAGGCTAGATAGCAATCAGCCCCAGCATTTT	CASRLDSNQPQHF
TRBV2	-	-	TRBJ1-2	TGTGCCAGCAGTAGACATCAGGATACCTACACCTTC	CASSRHQDTYTF
TRBV5-6	-	-	TRBJ1-5	TGTGCCAGCAGCTCCCAGACAGTGGCTCGGCCCCAGCATTTT	CASSSQTVARPQHF
TRBV7-3	once	TRBD2	TRBJ2-1	TGTGCCAGCAGCTTGGAAGCGGGGCTTCACAATGAGCAGTTCTTC	CASSLEAGLHNEQFF
TRBV27	-	-	TRBJ2-2	TGTGCCAGCAGTTTAATGACGGGTTACACCGGGGAGCTGTTTTTT	CASSLMTGYTGELFF
TRBV9	-	-	TRBJ1-2	TGTGCCAGCAGCTTCCGGGACACTAACTATGGCTACACCTTC	CASSFRDTNYGYTF
TRBV7-9	-	TRBD2	TRBJ2-1	TGTGGCGGGGGTTTGGATCACAATGAGCAGTTCTTC	CGGGLDHNEQFF
TRBV28	-	TRBD2	TRBJ2-1	TGTGCCAGCAGCCGCGGGACTAGCCTCAATGAGCAGTTCTTC	CASSRGTSLNEQFF
TRBV7-7	-	-	TRBJ2-7	TGTGCTAGCAGCTTCGGGGCAGGTTTTTACGAGCAGTACTTC	CASSFGAGFYEQYF
TRBV2	-	TRBD2	TRBJ2-3	TGTGCCAGCAGTGAAGGCCCCGTTCTAGCGGGAGGCTCCTACACAGATACGCAGTATTTT	CASSEGPVLAGGSYTDTQYF
TRBV2	-	TRBD1	TRBJ1-2	TGTGCCAGCAGAGGGGACAGCCTGCTAAACGGCTACACCTTC	CASRGDSLLNGYTF
TRBV5-4	-	TRBD2	TRBJ2-1	TGTGCCAGCAGCCCGTCTAGCGGGAACAACAATGAGCAGTTCTTC	CASSPSSGNNNEQFF